What follows are 31 T cell receptor beta chains derived from one specimen sequenced in a study of high-grade serous ovarian cancer treatment subgroups. Assay used: immunoSEQ multiplex PCR; TCRdb lists only in-frame clones, some missing. Among 10,000 or so clones listed, roughly 70% were seen once. Tumor samples were obtained before definitive surgery or chemotherapy. The sequencing sample was made of tumor tissue. These receptors were obtained from a human donor with high-grade serous ovarian cancer.

The chain uses TRBV5-5 and TRBJ1-1; 8 bases fit TRBD1. Germline-derived CDR1 and CDR2 are SGHKS and YYEKEE (reference sequence). The ends lost 4 bases at V and 4 bases at J; junction bases unmatched: 12. This CDR3 region has 16 residues. The CDR3: CASSTGPGGMGTEAFF. The CDR3 nucleotides read TGTGCCAGCAGCACAGGACCAGGGGGCATGGGCACTGAAGCTTTCTTT.

The chain combines TRBV14 with TRBJ2-7, with 9 bases lining up with TRBD2. The CDR3 consists of 15 residues. Germline CDR1 reads SGHDN; CDR2 reads FVKESK. After removal of 1 base from V and 6 bases from J, the junction contained 7 bases not matched to a gene. CDR3 nucleotide sequence: TGTGCCAGCAGCCAAGGAGTAGCGGGAGCCCTCGAGCAGTACTTC. This codes for CASSQGVAGALEQYF.

The rearrangement joins TRBV30 to TRBJ2-5; 11 nucleotides line up with TRBD2. J gave up 5 bases and V 3 bases, and 5 bases lay outside the gene matches. This CDR3 spans 14 amino acids. Germline V gene data show CDR1 as GTSNPN and CDR2 as SVGIG (reference sequence). The CDR3 DNA sequence: TGTGCCTGGAGGGTAGCGGGAGGGCGGGAGACCCAGTACTTC. Protein sequence: CAWRVAGGRETQYF.

This clone was seen once. J is TRBJ2-2 and V is TRBV18; D perhaps matches TRBD1 (6 bases). The CDR3 is 13 residues long. V lost 3 bases and J 7 bases, leaving 9 bases between the germline ends. From germline, CDR1 is KGHSH and CDR2 LQKENI. CDR3 region: CASSPGADGELFF. The CDR3, as DNA: TGTGCCAGCTCACCGGGGGCAGACGGGGAGCTGTTTTTT.

The chain links TRBV19 to TRBJ1-2, with a weak D call TRBD1 (5 bases). The CDR3 loop spans 15 amino acids. V was shortened by 4 bases and J by 5 bases, with 17 bases between the two germline ends. From germline, CDR1 is LNHDA and CDR2 SQIVND (reference sequence). The DNA of the CDR3 is TGTGCCAGTAGTAGGGGGGGTCCCGGGGAATATGGCTACACCTTC. It encodes CASSRGGPGEYGYTF.

The chain recombines TRBV11-3 with TRBJ2-7; D unresolved. Trimming took 1 base from V and 2 from J, leaving 6 bases between them. Germline V gene lookup returns CDR1 SGHNT and CDR2 YENEEA. This CDR3 is 13 amino acids long. The chain's CDR3 is CASSLVTPYEQYF. DNA for the CDR3: TGTGCCAGCAGCTTAGTGACTCCCTACGAGCAGTACTTC.

The J gene is TRBJ2-1, the V gene TRBV15; D remains unclear. This CDR3 contains 16 residues. Germline V gene lookup returns CDR1 LNHNV and CDR2 YYDKDF (reference sequence). The germline V and J ends were trimmed by 4 bases and 3 bases, with 16 bases remaining between them. The CDR3 bases are TGTGCCACCAGCAAACCGGGCCTAATACTCTACAATGAGCAGTTCTTC. Translated: CATSKPGLILYNEQFF.

This rearrangement joins TRBV11-3 to TRBJ2-3; no reliable D call. The germline gives CDR1 SGHNT, CDR2 YENEEA. Trimming stripped 5 bases from V and 3 bases from J, with 6 bases between. This CDR3 contains 12 residues. The CDR3 region has the DNA TGTGCCAGCAGCCTCGGGACAGATACGCAGTATTTT. Encoded protein: CASSLGTDTQYF.

J is TRBJ2-5 and V is TRBV7-9; the D is unclear. Germline CDR1 is SEHNR and CDR2 is FQNEAQ (reference sequence). V lost 6 bases and J lost 2, with 10 bases in between. The CDR3 has 13 amino acids. CDR3 in amino acids: CASRPLSQETQYF. In nucleotides, the CDR3 is TGTGCCAGCAGACCCCTGTCGCAAGAGACCCAGTACTTC.

The J gene is TRBJ1-3, the V gene TRBV7-9; tentatively, D is TRBD1 (6 bases). Germline CDR1 and CDR2: SEHNR and FQNEAQ (reference sequence). The CDR3 sequence is 16 residues long. V was clipped by 4 bases and J by 0 bases, with 13 bases between them. The CDR3: CASSSPRTDSGNTIYF. The CDR3 DNA reads as TGTGCCAGCAGCTCCCCCAGGACAGACTCTGGAAACACCATATATTTT.

The chain recombines TRBV7-2 with TRBJ2-1; 8 bases fit TRBD2. J gave up 8 bases and V 6 bases, and 12 bases lay outside the gene matches. Germline CDR1 is SGHTA and CDR2 is FQGNSA. This CDR3 has 15 amino acids. As DNA, the CDR3 is TGTGCCAGCAGTCTCACCGGGAGGGATTGGGATGAGCAGTTCTTC. Protein product: CASSLTGRDWDEQFF.

This sequence joins TRBV5-1 and TRBJ2-7, with TRBD1 as a possible D gene (5 bases). Between the trimmed V and J ends, which lost 0 bases and 2 bases, there was a span of 12 bases. The CDR3 extends over 15 amino acids. Germline V gives CDR1 SGHRS, CDR2 YFSETQ. The CDR3 here is CASSLGFTGTYEQYF. Written as DNA, the CDR3 is TGCGCCAGCAGCTTGGGGTTTACAGGAACCTACGAGCAGTACTTC.

This clone occurred once. This chain joins TRBV7-2 and TRBJ1-3; D gene unclear. The CDR3 runs 14 residues. Trimming took 4 bases from V and 0 from J, leaving 7 bases between them. The germline gives CDR1 SGHTA, CDR2 FQGNSA. The CDR3 nucleotides read TGTGCCAGCAGCTCCGCAAACTCTGGAAACACCATATATTTT. Translation: CASSSANSGNTIYF.

This rearrangement joins TRBV7-9 to TRBJ1-1, with a weak D call TRBD1 (5 bases). CDR3 length: 12 residues. V was trimmed by 5 bases and J by 7 bases, leaving 11 bases between them. The germline V gene has CDR1 SEHNR and CDR2 FQNEAQ (reference sequence). The chain's CDR3 is CASSTDKLEAFF. The CDR3 region has the DNA TGTGCCAGCAGCACGGACAAGCTTGAAGCTTTCTTT.

DNA for the CDR3: TGTGCCTTTACAGTGAACTCTGGAAACACCATATATTTT. Residues: CAFTVNSGNTIYF. This chain connects TRBV30 to TRBJ1-3, with D unclear. CDR3 length: 13 residues. Deletions cut 7 bases from V and 0 bases from J, with 10 bases between. Germline V gives CDR1 GTSNPN, CDR2 SVGIG (reference sequence).

CDR3 loop: CASSLFSGGRGYEQYF. DNA of the CDR3: TGTGCCAGCAGTTTATTTTCAGGGGGAAGAGGGTACGAGCAGTACTTC. The chain couples TRBV28 to TRBJ2-7; 7 nucleotides match TRBD1. The V gene end was trimmed by 1 base and the J gene end by 4 bases; junction bases not matched to a gene: 10. CDR3 size: 16 residues. Per germline, CDR1 MDHEN and CDR2 SYDVKM.

The rearrangement joins TRBV7-9 to TRBJ2-1; no clear D. Germline CDR1 reads SEHNR; CDR2 reads FQNEAQ (reference sequence). The germline V and J ends were trimmed by 5 bases and 2 bases, with 7 bases remaining between them. This CDR3 comprises 13 residues. CDR3 region: CASSEPPYNEQFF. The CDR3 nucleotides read TGTGCCAGCAGCGAGCCCCCCTACAATGAGCAGTTCTTC.

This sequence joins TRBV27 and TRBJ1-5, with 12 bases identical to TRBD1. The CDR3 runs to 14 residues. CDR1 and CDR2 from the germline V gene are MNHEY and SMNVEV (reference sequence). V dropped 6 bases and J dropped 15; count of bases not matched to a gene: 12. The CDR3 region is CASSSAGQGAPGHF. In nucleotides, the CDR3 is TGTGCCAGCAGCTCCGCGGGACAGGGGGCGCCCGGGCATTTT.

This chain links TRBV11-3 with TRBJ1-1; TRBD1 is a possible D gene (6 bases). CDR1 is SGHNT, CDR2 YENEEA, per germline. The CDR3 runs to 14 residues. Trimming stripped 3 bases from V and 1 base from J, with 9 bases between. CDR3 DNA sequence: TGTGCCAGCAGCTTCGGAGGGGGGAACACTGAAGCTTTCTTT. It encodes CASSFGGGNTEAFF.

This clone is judged medium-sized. The rearrangement links TRBV6-5 to TRBJ1-1; 8 nucleotides align to TRBD1. Germline V lookup: CDR1 MNHEY, CDR2 SVGAGI. This CDR3 has 15 amino acids. The junction had 10 bases not matched to a gene; V was cut back by 5 bases and J by 5 bases. The DNA for the CDR3 is TGTGCCAGCAGTAGATCAGGGGGCTTCGGTACTGAAGCTTTCTTT. Protein: CASSRSGGFGTEAFF.

The chain links TRBV5-4 to TRBJ1-2, with D hard to call. This CDR3 is built from 15 residues. The germline V gene has CDR1 SGHNT and CDR2 YYREEE (reference sequence). With 7 bases removed from V and 4 bases from J, the gap between germline ends came to 20 bases. CDR3 in DNA: TGTGCCAGCGTAGGCAGCGTACCAAAGACCTATGGCTACACCTTC. It specifies CASVGSVPKTYGYTF.

CDR3 residues: CASSPSLAGEQYF. CDR3 bases: TGTGCCAGCAGCCCTTCACTAGCGGGCGAGCAGTACTTC. The chain couples TRBV7-3 to TRBJ2-7, with 9 bases that match TRBD2. Germline trimming cut 5 bases from V and 6 bases from J; bases unmatched to any gene: 5. Germline V gene sequence: CDR1 SGHTA, CDR2 FQGTGA. CDR3 length: 13 amino acids.

The chain couples TRBV7-2 to TRBJ1-3; D perhaps matches TRBD1 (5 bases). This CDR3 contains 16 residues. The V end lost 2 bases, the J end lost 2 bases, and 13 bases lay between the germline ends. The germline CDR1 and CDR2 sequences are SGHTA and FQGNSA. This CDR3 is CASSLIASGPGNTIYF. Written as DNA, the CDR3 is TGTGCCAGCAGCTTAATAGCGTCAGGGCCTGGAAACACCATATATTTT.

This sequence joins TRBV4-3 and TRBJ2-1; 10 bases are shared with TRBD2. The CDR3 covers 17 residues. With V trimmed by 3 bases and J by 0 bases, 5 bases remained unmatched. Per the germline V gene, CDR1 is LGHNA and CDR2 is YSLEER. The CDR3 region has the DNA TGCGCCAGCAGCCATCCTCTAGCGGGAGACTCCTACAATGAGCAGTTCTTC. Translation: CASSHPLAGDSYNEQFF.

This chain joins TRBV5-4 and TRBJ2-2; the D is unclear. There are 15 residues in the CDR3. Germline V gene lookup returns CDR1 SGHNT and CDR2 YYREEE (reference sequence). V was shortened by 5 bases and J by 3 bases, with 14 bases between the two germline ends. CDR3: CASSQDPRYTGELFF. In DNA form, the CDR3 reads TGTGCCAGCAGTCAAGACCCTAGGTACACCGGGGAGCTGTTTTTT.

CDR3 DNA: TGTGCCAGCAGCTTAGCGCTGGACCTCCCAGAGCAGTACTTC. This gives the protein CASSLALDLPEQYF. The chain combines TRBV7-6 with TRBJ2-7; unclear D gene. V shed 0 bases and J shed 7 bases, with 13 bases lying between them. Per germline, CDR1 SGHVS and CDR2 FNYEAQ. This CDR3 has 14 residues.

V is TRBV5-1 and J is TRBJ2-6; perhaps TRBD2 as D (6 bases). The V and J ends lost 0 bases and 3 bases respectively, with 13 bases between them. The CDR3 sequence is 17 residues long. The germline V gene has CDR1 SGHRS and CDR2 YFSETQ. The CDR3 DNA follows: TGCGCCAGCAGCTTGGCCGGGGCGGGGTTTGGGGCCAACGTCCTGACTTTC. This sequence encodes CASSLAGAGFGANVLTF.

V and J are TRBV11-3 and TRBJ2-5, with TRBD1 identical over 10 bases. CDR3 length equals 15 residues. The V and J ends lost 5 bases and 3 bases, in that order; junction bases with no gene match: 6. CDR1 is SGHNT and CDR2 is YENEEA in the germline V gene. CDR3 DNA: TGTGCCAGCAGCAAGGGACAGGGGAACAAAGAGACCCAGTACTTC. Translation: CASSKGQGNKETQYF.

The chain links TRBV11-3 to TRBJ1-2; 7 bases are a match to TRBD1. The CDR3 covers 18 residues. V shed 1 base, J shed 3 bases, and the junction held 14 bases outside the gene matches. Germline loops: CDR1 SGHNT, CDR2 YENEEA. The CDR3 loop reads CASSLAGTERLRYYGYTF. Here the CDR3 DNA reads TGTGCCAGCAGCTTAGCCGGGACAGAGCGTTTGAGGTACTATGGCTACACCTTC. The full variable domain, its missing parts supplied by reference TRBV11-3 and TRBJ1-2, is EAGVVQSPRYKIIEKKQPVAFWCNPISGHNTLYWYLQNLGQGPELLIRYENEEAVDDSQLPKDRFSAERLKGVDSTLKIQPAELGDSAVYLCASSLAGTERLRYYGYTFGSGTRLTVV.

The chain links TRBV11-3 to TRBJ2-1, with 9 bases aligning to TRBD2. With V trimmed by 1 base and J by 5 bases, 3 bases remained unmatched. CDR1 SGHNT and CDR2 YENEEA come from the germline V gene. This CDR3 is built from 15 residues. The CDR3: CASSLGTSVNNEQFF. The CDR3 DNA reads as TGTGCCAGCAGCTTAGGGACTAGCGTCAACAATGAGCAGTTCTTC.

This clone was seen a few times. In DNA, the CDR3 is TGTGCCAGTAGCCTCGGCAGGGGGCCCCACTACGAGCAGTACTTC. This translates into CASSLGRGPHYEQYF. This sequence joins TRBV19 and TRBJ2-7; 8 bases line up with TRBD1. The V gene end was trimmed by 6 bases and the J gene end by 3 bases; junction bases not matched to a gene: 10. This CDR3 spans 15 amino acids. Germline CDR1 and CDR2: LNHDA and SQIVND (reference sequence).